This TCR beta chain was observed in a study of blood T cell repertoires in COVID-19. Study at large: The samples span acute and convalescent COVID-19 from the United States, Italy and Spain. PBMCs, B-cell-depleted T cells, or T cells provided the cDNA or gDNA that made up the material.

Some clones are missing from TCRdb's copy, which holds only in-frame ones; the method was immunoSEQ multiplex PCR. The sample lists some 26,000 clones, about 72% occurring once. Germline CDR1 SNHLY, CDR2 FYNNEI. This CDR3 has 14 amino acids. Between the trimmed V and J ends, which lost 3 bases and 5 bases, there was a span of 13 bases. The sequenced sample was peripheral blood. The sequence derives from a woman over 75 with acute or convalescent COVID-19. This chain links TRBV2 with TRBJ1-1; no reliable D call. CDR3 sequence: CASSEEGMGTEAFF. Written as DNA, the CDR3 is TGTGCCAGCAGTGAGGAGGGAATGGGGACTGAAGCTTTCTTT. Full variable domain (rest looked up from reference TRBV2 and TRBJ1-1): EPEVTQTPSHQVTQMGQEVILRCVPISNHLYFYWYRQILGQKVEFLVSFYNNEISEKSEIFDDQFSVERPDGSNFTLKIRSTKLEDSAMYFCASSEEGMGTEAFFGQGTRLTVV.